This T cell receptor (beta chain) derives from a study of T cells in Graves' hyperthyroidism and ophthalmopathy (dated by TCRdb to between 2018 and 2020). Describing the broader study: To identify distinguishing TCR V-J signatures, a discovery cohort of some 99 patients was used, comprising 43 with Graves' ophthalmopathy and 57 with stable Graves' hyperthyroidism. Prospective prediction of ophthalmopathy was tested in an independent validation cohort consisting of some 18 hyperthyroidism patients and 15 to 17 patients who later progressed to ophthalmopathy. The 100 discovery patients were randomly split 7:3 into training and test sets. Thyroid tissue and blood T-cell repertoires from several Graves' hyperthyroidism patients were also compared in the study. Once sampling was done, hyperthyroidism patients were given methimazole at a starting dose of 30 mg daily, whereas ophthalmopathy patients were given high-dose intravenous methylprednisolone. According to the paper, TCR Vbeta CDR3 sequencing was carried out on 120 to 150 peripheral blood samples, which came from more than 40 ophthalmopathy, fewer than 80 hyperthyroidism and some 17 progressor patients. The study at large found these results: Sample size was not statistically predetermined, and blinding of investigators to group allocation was not performed. Most expanded thyroid clonotypes (frequency above 0.001) were also detected in blood, suggesting blood repertoires may reflect thyroid immune responses. During validation, the model predicted progression to ophthalmopathy a median of about 6.5 months ahead of onset, with approximately 71% sensitivity and more than 72% specificity. In cross-validation, a model built on a 13 V-J signature told ophthalmopathy apart from stable hyperthyroidism with over 85% sensitivity and 81% to 82% specificity, and in testing the same model reached 80%/75%.

Exclusion was applied to patients with uncontrolled infections, other autoimmune diseases, pregnancy or lactation. Diagnoses relied on clinical symptoms, serum thyroxine and TRAb, thyroid ultrasound and orbital computed tomography. Trizol reagent was used to extract total RNA, and RNA quality was then checked on an Agilent 2100 Bioanalyzer. The TCR beta CDR3 regions were amplified from RNA transcripts. The first round of RT-PCR for the TCR CDR3 was performed with the HTBI primer set and the Qiagen OneStep RT-PCR kit. A second multiplex PCR round built the libraries, followed by size selection and purification. Sequencing of the libraries was done on an Illumina HiSeq2000 using paired-end 100 bp reads. As for how the authors treated the data: Raw data were processed with SOAPnuke, discarding reads with adapters, uncalled bases, mean Phred below 15, or no exact constant-primer or identifier match. High-quality paired reads were merged with COPE v1.2.5, and unique nucleotide sequences were defined as clonotypes. Clonotypes were aligned to IMGT TRBV, TRBD and TRBJ reference segments using MiTCR v1.1. Analysis was restricted to V-J combinations with a frequency above 0.0001, which covered about 99% of repertoires. The TCS score was defined as F50 (clonal expansion) divided by E x V (chaos), with BLOSUM62-based TCRdist calculated between CDR3 peptides within each V-J. Welch's t-statistics and random forest reduced 500 to 550 V-J features to under 15, which were used in a naive Bayes classifier (R e1071). The similarity between thyroid and blood repertoires was quantified using the Morisita-Horn index. TCRdb reworked the public reads: Q25 trimming with fastp, MiXCR clone assembly, productive beta chains retained. Entries are consolidated by CDR3 protein sequence, retaining the most common genes and DNA. What appears here as the V and J calls and clone size reflects TCRdb's work, not the paper's. This sample gives 550,000 to 600,000 distinct CDR3 sequences in total; 46% of them show up just once. Together, the top ten hold under 20% of the sample.

Note on this clonotype: There is no known antigen for this receptor. No much larger clone exists at a distance of one base, and base qualities are not known.

Deletion took 3 bases off V and 4 bases off J, with a span of 7 bases between the germline ends. The CDR3 runs 13 amino acids, cysteine and phenylalanine included. The entry retains the CDR3 DNA only, 39 bases that are in frame from base 1. CDR1 and CDR2 are read off the germline V gene as ENHRY and SYGVKD. This sequence uses TRBV10-3 and TRBJ1-5; no D gene call is confident. The TCR comes from an adult woman with Graves' disease, either hyperthyroidism or ophthalmopathy (not recorded which). Material: peripheral blood or thyroid tissue (not recorded which). The nucleotides read TGTGCCATCAGTGAACCCGGGAATCAGCCCCAGCATTTT. Translated, it gives CAISEPGNQPQHF.